Below are 9 T cell receptor beta chains sequenced from a single sample in a study of blood T cell repertoires in COVID-19. Here immunoSEQ multiplex PCR was the method, and the copy in TCRdb shows in-frame clones only, minus some. Among nearly 60,000 clones listed, approximately 81% were seen once. Sequencing was performed on peripheral blood. The origin of the receptors is a man aged 35 to 55 with active COVID-19.

The CDR3 region is CASSVTRQGAGGTEAFF. The CDR3, as DNA: TGTGCCAGCAGCGTAACAAGACAGGGGGCAGGGGGCACTGAAGCTTTCTTT. The rearrangement uses TRBV7-9 and TRBJ1-1, with TRBD1 identical over 10 bases. V lost 5 bases, J lost 4 bases, and 13 bases stayed unmatched. Germline CDR1 and CDR2: SEHNR and FQNEAQ (reference sequence). CDR3 length: 17 residues.

The chain uses TRBV29-1 and TRBJ1-3, with D perhaps TRBD1 (5 bases). Per germline, CDR1 SQVTM and CDR2 ANQGSEA. The length of the CDR3 is 13 residues. Trimming pared 1 base from V and 2 bases from J, leaving 6 bases between. CDR3 loop: CSVEAGTGNTIYF. As DNA, the CDR3 is TGCAGCGTTGAAGCAGGGACTGGAAACACCATATATTTT.

The chain is built from TRBV6-1 and TRBJ2-1, with 7 bases lining up with TRBD2. With V trimmed by 0 bases and J by 4 bases, 0 bases remained unmatched. This CDR3 has 14 residues. The germline CDR1 and CDR2 sequences are MNHNS and SASEGT. CDR3 bases: TGTGCCAGCAGTGAAGCGGGAGGGTACAATGAGCAGTTCTTC. It is translated as CASSEAGGYNEQFF.

This clone was seen only once. This sample also contains other DNA sequences that code for the same CDR3. The chain couples TRBV11-3 to TRBJ2-3; 15 nucleotides align to TRBD2. The CDR3 extends over 16 amino acids. Germline CDR1 reads SGHNT; CDR2 reads YENEEA. Trimming removed 5 bases from V and 3 bases from J; junction bases left unmatched: 3. The DNA of the CDR3 is TGTGCCAGCAGCCTAGGGACTAGCGGGAGGACAGATACGCAGTATTTT. Translation: CASSLGTSGRTDTQYF.

The chain has TRBV6-6 and TRBJ1-1, with 7 bases lining up with TRBD1. Germline CDR1 and CDR2: MNHNY and SVGAGI (reference sequence). V trimming: 7 bases; J trimming: 2 bases; junction bases outside the gene matches: 13. This CDR3 has 16 residues. The CDR3 loop reads CASTDGQARGNTEAFF. The CDR3 DNA sequence: TGTGCCAGCACCGATGGACAGGCGCGGGGAAACACTGAAGCTTTCTTT.

J is TRBJ2-3 and V is TRBV5-4; 12 nucleotides match TRBD2. In germline, CDR1 is SGHNT, CDR2 YYREEE (reference sequence). After removal of 3 bases from V and 2 bases from J, the junction contained 4 bases not matched to a gene. The length of the CDR3 is 16 residues. The CDR3 here is CASSSGTSGPTDTQYF. DNA of the CDR3: TGTGCCAGCAGCTCGGGGACTAGCGGGCCCACAGATACGCAGTATTTT.

This chain connects TRBV28 to TRBJ1-4; tentatively, D is TRBD1 (5 bases). From germline, CDR1 is MDHEN and CDR2 SYDVKM. Trimming removed 6 bases at V and 6 bases at J, with 20 bases between. The CDR3 spans 16 residues. The CDR3 coding sequence is TGTGCCAGCAGCAGCCCCCTCAGGGAAGTGGATGAAAAACTGTTTTTT. Translated, it gives CASSSPLREVDEKLFF.

The chain couples TRBV5-1 to TRBJ2-2; 7 bases match TRBD2. With 2 bases clipped from V and 1 base from J, the junction kept 2 bases outside the gene matches. Per germline, CDR1 SGHRS and CDR2 YFSETQ. The CDR3 spans 15 residues. Here the CDR3 DNA reads TGCGCCAGCAGCTTCACGGGAGGGAACACCGGGGAGCTGTTTTTT. Translating gives CASSFTGGNTGELFF.

This chain connects TRBV18 to TRBJ2-5; D remains unclear. V shed 1 base and J shed 2 bases, with 8 bases lying between them. Germline CDR1 reads KGHSH; CDR2 reads LQKENI. CDR3 length: 14 amino acids. CDR3 coding DNA: TGTGCCAGCTCACCACGGTCTACTCAAGAGACCCAGTACTTC. Translating gives CASSPRSTQETQYF.